These T cell receptor beta chains were read from a single sample in a study of OX40 agonist ivuxolimab in advanced cancers. Clones were sequenced by immunoSEQ multiplex PCR, and TCRdb holds only the in-frame ones, with some missing. Among 8,500 to 13,000 clones, around 80% were seen once, and the ten largest hold around 15%. The specimen was CD4+ or CD8+ T cells sorted from blood, collected in a trial of the OX40 agonist ivuxolimab. These receptors all come from an adult with an advanced solid tumor such as melanoma, head and neck, liver or kidney cancer. CDR3s include the opening cysteine and the closing phenylalanine or tryptophan. Each record gives: V gene, D gene, clone size, J gene, CDR3 protein, CDR3 DNA. D genes are given only for firm matches. Clone size, where shown, is once, few, many, or a class for clones that have expanded.

v_gene: TRBV6-5; d_gene: TRBD1; abundance: few; j_gene: TRBJ1-2; CDR3aa: CASSVGGRGGYTF; CDR3nt: TGTGCCAGCAGCGTAGGGGGCCGGGGTGGCTACACCTTC
v_gene: TRBV7-9; d_gene: -; abundance: -; j_gene: TRBJ2-7; CDR3aa: CASSLDRGFEDYEQYF; CDR3nt: TGTGCCAGCAGCTTAGATCGGGGATTTGAGGATTACGAGCAGTACTTC
v_gene: TRBV12-5; d_gene: TRBD1; abundance: -; j_gene: TRBJ2-4; CDR3aa: CASGRDRDSNIQYF; CDR3nt: TGTGCTAGTGGCCGGGACAGGGACTCAAACATTCAGTACTTC
v_gene: TRBV9; d_gene: -; abundance: -; j_gene: TRBJ2-3; CDR3aa: CASSERSTGHRTDTQYF; CDR3nt: TGTGCCAGCAGCGAGCGTTCCACGGGACACCGCACAGATACGCAGTATTTT
v_gene: TRBV30; d_gene: -; abundance: few; j_gene: TRBJ2-2; CDR3aa: CAWSVLGGELFF; CDR3nt: TGTGCCTGGAGTGTACTGGGCGGGGAGCTGTTTTTT
v_gene: TRBV27; d_gene: TRBD1; abundance: medium-sized; j_gene: TRBJ2-5; CDR3aa: CASSLSRTGYQETQYF; CDR3nt: TGTGCCAGCAGTTTATCGAGGACAGGGTACCAAGAGACCCAGTACTTC
v_gene: TRBV4-1; d_gene: TRBD2; abundance: -; j_gene: TRBJ2-7; CDR3aa: CASSPGASGSYEQYF; CDR3nt: TGCGCCAGCAGCCCCGGGGCTAGCGGGAGTTACGAGCAGTACTTC
v_gene: TRBV27; d_gene: TRBD1; abundance: -; j_gene: TRBJ1-5; CDR3aa: CASTPGQGNQPQHF; CDR3nt: TGTGCCAGCACCCCAGGACAGGGCAATCAGCCCCAGCATTTT
v_gene: TRBV6-1; d_gene: -; abundance: -; j_gene: TRBJ2-3; CDR3aa: CASSGYMADADTQYF; CDR3nt: TGTGCCAGCAGTGGCTACATGGCCGATGCAGATACGCAGTATTTT
v_gene: TRBV12-1; d_gene: -; abundance: -; j_gene: TRBJ2-1; CDR3aa: CASSWGGSQTYNEQFF; CDR3nt: TGTGCCAGCAGCTGGGGGGGGTCGCAAACCTACAATGAGCAGTTCTTC
v_gene: TRBV7-2; d_gene: TRBD1; abundance: few; j_gene: TRBJ2-1; CDR3aa: CASSLGTGPYNEQFF; CDR3nt: TGTGCCAGCAGCTTAGGGACAGGGCCCTACAATGAGCAGTTCTTC
v_gene: TRBV5-5; d_gene: -; abundance: -; j_gene: TRBJ2-7; CDR3aa: CASSLRGQGTYEQYF; CDR3nt: TGTGCCAGCAGCCTTCGTGGTCAGGGTACGTACGAGCAGTACTTC
v_gene: TRBV27; d_gene: TRBD1; abundance: -; j_gene: TRBJ1-1; CDR3aa: CASRQGAKRGTTEAFF; CDR3nt: TGTGCCAGCAGACAGGGGGCGAAGAGGGGAACAACTGAAGCTTTCTTT
v_gene: TRBV4-1; d_gene: -; abundance: -; j_gene: TRBJ1-3; CDR3aa: CASSQGPGTGNTIYF; CDR3nt: TGCGCCAGCAGCCAGGGTCCCGGGACAGGAAACACCATATATTTT
v_gene: TRBV30; d_gene: -; abundance: -; j_gene: TRBJ2-1; CDR3aa: CAWRHLGGLGPQYNEQFF; CDR3nt: TGTGCCTGGAGGCACTTAGGGGGTCTAGGACCCCAATACAATGAGCAGTTCTTC
v_gene: TRBV7-9; d_gene: -; abundance: -; j_gene: TRBJ2-5; CDR3aa: CASSSPTAQETQYF; CDR3nt: TGTGCCAGCAGCTCTCCGACAGCTCAAGAGACCCAGTACTTC
v_gene: TRBV6-5; d_gene: -; abundance: -; j_gene: TRBJ2-7; CDR3aa: CASSGGGSSYEQYF; CDR3nt: TGTGCCAGCAGTGGAGGCGGCAGCTCCTACGAGCAGTACTTC
v_gene: TRBV29-1; d_gene: -; abundance: -; j_gene: TRBJ2-3; CDR3aa: CSVAEITDTQYF; CDR3nt: TGCAGCGTCGCAGAGATCACAGATACGCAGTATTTT
v_gene: TRBV7-2; d_gene: TRBD2; abundance: -; j_gene: TRBJ2-3; CDR3aa: CASSLGTSGSDTQYF; CDR3nt: TGTGCCAGCAGCTTAGGCACTAGCGGGAGCGATACGCAGTATTTT
v_gene: TRBV21-1; d_gene: -; abundance: -; j_gene: TRBJ1-5; CDR3aa: CASSKDRDRGRGGNQPQHF; CDR3nt: TGTGCCAGCAGCAAAGATCGAGACAGGGGGCGCGGAGGGAATCAGCCCCAGCATTTT
v_gene: TRBV4-2; d_gene: -; abundance: -; j_gene: TRBJ2-2; CDR3aa: CASGSAGSNTGELFF; CDR3nt: TGTGCCAGCGGGTCGGCGGGGTCGAACACCGGGGAGCTGTTTTTT
v_gene: TRBV10-3; d_gene: -; abundance: -; j_gene: TRBJ1-2; CDR3aa: CAISESMGTTYGYTF; CDR3nt: TGTGCCATCAGTGAGTCAATGGGAACCACCTATGGCTACACCTTC
v_gene: TRBV14; d_gene: -; abundance: -; j_gene: TRBJ2-1; CDR3aa: CASSQTLTGDEQFF; CDR3nt: TGTGCCAGCAGCCAAACCCTAACCGGCGATGAGCAGTTCTTC